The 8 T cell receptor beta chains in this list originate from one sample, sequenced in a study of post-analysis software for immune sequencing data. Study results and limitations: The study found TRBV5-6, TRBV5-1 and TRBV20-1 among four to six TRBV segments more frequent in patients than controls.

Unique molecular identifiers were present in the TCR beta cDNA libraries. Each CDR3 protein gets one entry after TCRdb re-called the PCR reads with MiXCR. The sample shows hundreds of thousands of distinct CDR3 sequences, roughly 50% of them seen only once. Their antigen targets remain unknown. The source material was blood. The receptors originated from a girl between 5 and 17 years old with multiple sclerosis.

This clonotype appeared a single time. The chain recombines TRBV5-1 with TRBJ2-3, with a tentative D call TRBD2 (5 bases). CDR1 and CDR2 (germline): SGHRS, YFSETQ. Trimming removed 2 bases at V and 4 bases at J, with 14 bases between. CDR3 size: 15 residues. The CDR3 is CASSFSGAKADTQYF. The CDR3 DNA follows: TGCGCCAGCAGCTTCAGCGGTGCTAAGGCAGATACGCAGTATTTT.

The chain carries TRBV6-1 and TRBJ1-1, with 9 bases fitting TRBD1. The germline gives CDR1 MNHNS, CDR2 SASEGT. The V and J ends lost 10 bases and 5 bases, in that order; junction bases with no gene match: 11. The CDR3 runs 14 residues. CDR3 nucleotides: TGTGCCACTTCGGGGGGGACAGGGATGACTGAAGCTTTCTTT. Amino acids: CATSGGTGMTEAFF.

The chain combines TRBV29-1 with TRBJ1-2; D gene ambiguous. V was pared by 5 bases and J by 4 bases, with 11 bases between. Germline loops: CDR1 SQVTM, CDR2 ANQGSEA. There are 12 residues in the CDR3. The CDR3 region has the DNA TGCAGCGTTCGGGAGTGGGCCTATGGCTACACCTTC. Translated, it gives CSVREWAYGYTF.

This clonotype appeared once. CDR3 region: CASSFRQGAPNEKLFF. The DNA of the CDR3 is TGTGCCAGCAGTTTTCGACAGGGCGCTCCTAATGAAAAACTGTTTTTT. V and J are TRBV28 and TRBJ1-4, with TRBD1 matching 7 bases. The CDR3 is made up of 16 amino acids. CDR1 is MDHEN and CDR2 is SYDVKM in the germline V gene. V was clipped by 3 bases and J by 3 bases; unmatched bases: 7.

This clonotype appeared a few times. The CDR3 coding sequence is TGTGCCAGCAGCCAAGATTTAGGAGATACGCAGTATTTT. It is translated as CASSQDLGDTQYF. The chain employs TRBV4-2 and TRBJ2-3; D unclear. Germline V gene sequence: CDR1 LGHNA, CDR2 YNFKEQ. V was clipped by 0 bases and J by 5 bases, with 6 bases between them. The CDR3 sequence is 13 residues long.

The DNA of the CDR3 is TGTGCCAGCAGTTACCCAGGTTACCAAGAGACCCAGTACTTC. It yields the protein CASSYPGYQETQYF. This chain uses TRBV6-6 with TRBJ2-5; D call uncertain. CDR3 length: 14 residues. With 2 bases removed from V and 0 bases from J, the gap between germline ends came to 7 bases. Germline CDR1 MNHNY, CDR2 SVGAGI (reference sequence).

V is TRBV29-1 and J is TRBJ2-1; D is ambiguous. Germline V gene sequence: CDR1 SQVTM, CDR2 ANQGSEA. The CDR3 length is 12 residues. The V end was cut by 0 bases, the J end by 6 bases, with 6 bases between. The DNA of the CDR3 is TGCAGCGTTGAAGATCGTACCAATGAGCAGTTCTTC. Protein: CSVEDRTNEQFF.

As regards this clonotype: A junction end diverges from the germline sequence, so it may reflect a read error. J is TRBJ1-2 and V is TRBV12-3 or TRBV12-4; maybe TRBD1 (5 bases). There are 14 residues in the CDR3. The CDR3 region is CASSHQGNNYGYTF. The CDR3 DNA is TGTGCCAGCAGCCACCAGGGCAATAACTATGGCTACACCTTT.